This T cell receptor beta chain was documented in a study of beta chain features in type 1 diabetes. This clone has only a few counts. The V gene's germline CDR1 is SGHAT and CDR2 FQNNGV. The CDR3 extends over 17 amino acids. V dropped 4 bases and J dropped 1 base, with 17 bases sitting between them. Since all of the isolated RNA was reverse transcribed, expressed TCRB transcripts were what got sequenced. This table comes from immunoSEQ multiplex PCR, and its TCRdb copy is limited to in-frame clones, with some not included. The sample includes 200,000 to 250,000 clones, approximately 10% of them seen just once.

Specimen: central memory CD4+ T cells from blood. The sequence derives from a young man in good health. This sequence joins TRBV11-2 and TRBJ2-4; weak D call: TRBD2 (7 bases). The CDR3 region has the DNA TGTGCCAGCAGCTCCCCCCGGGGGGCGGTTGCCAAAAACATTCAGTACTTC. It encodes CASSSPRGAVAKNIQYF.